This TCR beta chain was sequenced in a study of blood T cell repertoires in COVID-19. At the level of the study: Spain, Italy and the United States supplied samples that represented acute and convalescent COVID-19.

CDR1 is SEHNR and CDR2 is FQNEAQ in the germline V gene (reference sequence). The CDR3 has 14 residues. The ends lost 2 bases at V and 2 bases at J; junction bases unmatched: 1. Sequencing used immunoSEQ multiplex PCR; TCRdb keeps in-frame clones, though not all of them. This repertoire shows about 180,000 clones, around 82% found once; its top ten account for 13% to 15%. The sequenced sample consisted of peripheral blood. The receptor's source is a young man with active or convalescent COVID-19. This chain links TRBV7-9 with TRBJ1-1; 8 bases are shared with TRBD1. The CDR3 region has the DNA TGTGCCAGCAGCTTAACAGGGGGAAACACTGAAGCTTTCTTT. Encoded protein: CASSLTGGNTEAFF.